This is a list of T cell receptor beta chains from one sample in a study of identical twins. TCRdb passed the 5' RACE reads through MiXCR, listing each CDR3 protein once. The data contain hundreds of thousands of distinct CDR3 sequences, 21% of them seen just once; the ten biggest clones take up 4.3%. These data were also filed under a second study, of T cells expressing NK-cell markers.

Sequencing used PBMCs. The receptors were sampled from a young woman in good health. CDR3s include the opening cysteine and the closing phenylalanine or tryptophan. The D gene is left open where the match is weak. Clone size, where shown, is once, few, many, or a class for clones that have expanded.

CDR3nt: TGCGCCAGCACCATGACCCCGGCCGAGGGGCATGAGCAGTTCTTC
CDR3aa: CASTMTPAEGHEQFF
d_gene: .
j_gene: TRBJ2-1
v_gene: TRBV5-1
abundance: .

CDR3nt: TGCGCCAGCAGCCGGCACAGGGACCAAGAGACCCAGTACTTC
CDR3aa: CASSRHRDQETQYF
d_gene: .
j_gene: TRBJ2-5
v_gene: TRBV5-1
abundance: few

CDR3nt: TGTGCCAGCAGCCTCGGGGGAAGAGATACGCAGTATTTT
CDR3aa: CASSLGGRDTQYF
d_gene: .
j_gene: TRBJ2-3
v_gene: TRBV7-8
abundance: few

CDR3nt: TGTGCCAGCAGTGGGACTACCTACGAGCAGTACTTC
CDR3aa: CASSGTTYEQYF
d_gene: TRBD2
j_gene: TRBJ2-7
v_gene: TRBV12-3/TRBV12-4
abundance: many

CDR3nt: TGTGCCAGCAGTCCGTGGTCGTCATTGGGGGGCACGGAAGAGACCCAGTACTTC
CDR3aa: CASSPWSSLGGTEETQYF
d_gene: .
j_gene: TRBJ2-5
v_gene: TRBV27
abundance: few

CDR3nt: TGCAGTGCTCCAATACAGGGGGCGAATGAGCAGTTCTTC
CDR3aa: CSAPIQGANEQFF
d_gene: TRBD1
j_gene: TRBJ2-1
v_gene: TRBV20-1
abundance: .

CDR3nt: TGTGCCAGCAGTTCCGGAACTAGCGGGAGGGCCGACCCCTACAATGAGCAGTTCTTC
CDR3aa: CASSSGTSGRADPYNEQFF
d_gene: TRBD2
j_gene: TRBJ2-1
v_gene: TRBV12-3/TRBV12-4
abundance: .

CDR3nt: TGTGCCAGCAGCCAAGGCCTCGGGGGGGCGACAGATACGCAGTATTTT
CDR3aa: CASSQGLGGATDTQYF
d_gene: TRBD2
j_gene: TRBJ2-3
v_gene: TRBV4-2
abundance: .

CDR3nt: TGTGCCAGTACAACAGGACTAGCCTCCTACAATGAGCAGTTCTTC
CDR3aa: CASTTGLASYNEQFF
d_gene: TRBD2
j_gene: TRBJ2-1
v_gene: TRBV19
abundance: .

CDR3nt: TGTGCCAGCAGTTTCAGGCTTAGGACAGATACGCAGTATTTT
CDR3aa: CASSFRLRTDTQYF
d_gene: .
j_gene: TRBJ2-3
v_gene: TRBV12-3/TRBV12-4
abundance: few

CDR3nt: TGTGCCAGCAGTAGACTCGTTGGGACTAGCGGGAGGATGGAGTTCTTC
CDR3aa: CASSRLVGTSGRMEFF
d_gene: TRBD2
j_gene: TRBJ2-1
v_gene: TRBV6-5
abundance: .

CDR3nt: TGTGCCAGCAGTCCAAATGGAAACACCATATATTTT
CDR3aa: CASSPNGNTIYF
d_gene: .
j_gene: TRBJ1-3
v_gene: TRBV2
abundance: .

CDR3nt: TGCAGTGCTCCTGAAGGTTGGGGGCGCACAGATACGCAGTATTTT
CDR3aa: CSAPEGWGRTDTQYF
d_gene: .
j_gene: TRBJ2-3
v_gene: TRBV20-1
abundance: .

CDR3nt: TGTGCCAGCAGTTGGGGGGCCGGGGGAACCTACGAGCAGTACTTC
CDR3aa: CASSWGAGGTYEQYF
d_gene: .
j_gene: TRBJ2-7
v_gene: TRBV27
abundance: few

CDR3nt: TGTGCCAGCAGCTTGGCCAGTAGTGGGGAGACCCAGTACTTC
CDR3aa: CASSLASSGETQYF
d_gene: .
j_gene: TRBJ2-5
v_gene: TRBV5-6
abundance: many

CDR3nt: TGTGCCATCAGCATCTCAGGGGAAGAGACCCAGTACTTC
CDR3aa: CAISISGEETQYF
d_gene: .
j_gene: TRBJ2-5
v_gene: TRBV10-3
abundance: .

CDR3nt: TGCGCCAGCAGTTTTTTACTACAGGGGGCCTATGGCTACACCTTC
CDR3aa: CASSFLLQGAYGYTF
d_gene: TRBD1
j_gene: TRBJ1-2
v_gene: TRBV5-1
abundance: few

CDR3nt: TGTGCCAGCACTAAAGGGGGGAGCTCCTACGAGCAGTACTTC
CDR3aa: CASTKGGSSYEQYF
d_gene: .
j_gene: TRBJ2-7
v_gene: TRBV3-1
abundance: few

CDR3nt: TGCGCCAGCAGCAGGGAAGAGGGGCTGAACACTGAAGCTTTCTTT
CDR3aa: CASSREEGLNTEAFF
d_gene: .
j_gene: TRBJ1-1
v_gene: TRBV10-1
abundance: .

CDR3nt: TGCAGTCCTAGCGGCAAGAAGAAGGGGACAGATACGCAGTATTTT
CDR3aa: CSPSGKKKGTDTQYF
d_gene: TRBD2
j_gene: TRBJ2-3
v_gene: TRBV20-1
abundance: few

CDR3nt: TGTGCCATCAGGGGGGTGAGCGGGGGAGGTGATGAGCAGTTCTTC
CDR3aa: CAIRGVSGGGDEQFF
d_gene: TRBD2
j_gene: TRBJ2-1
v_gene: TRBV10-3
abundance: .

CDR3nt: TGTGCCAGCAGTTTAGGCCTCCGGGGTCCCTACGAGCAGTACTTC
CDR3aa: CASSLGLRGPYEQYF
d_gene: .
j_gene: TRBJ2-7
v_gene: TRBV12-3/TRBV12-4
abundance: .

CDR3nt: TGTGCCAGCGTCGGGTCATGGGGGCGTGAAGCTTTCTTT
CDR3aa: CASVGSWGREAFF
d_gene: .
j_gene: TRBJ1-1
v_gene: TRBV7-9
abundance: few

CDR3nt: TGTGCCAGCAGTCCCCGGACAGAACTACGGGGGACCCAGTACTTC
CDR3aa: CASSPRTELRGTQYF
d_gene: .
j_gene: TRBJ2-5
v_gene: TRBV28
abundance: .